The source of this TCR beta chain is a study of cytomegalovirus exposure and HLA in healthy donors. PCR amplification relied on 60 Vbeta primers (plus 13 Jbeta primers). Sequencing used immunoSEQ multiplex PCR; TCRdb keeps in-frame clones, though not all of them. Of about 120,000 clones listed, roughly 76% are singletons. V was shortened by 3 bases and J by 2 bases, with 11 bases between the two germline ends. Germline V CDR1 and CDR2: GTSNPN, SVGIG (reference sequence). The CDR3 consists of 13 residues. Sequences were obtained from PBMCs. This clonotype was obtained from a woman aged 40 to 50 in good health and CMV-seropositive. V gene TRBV30 combines with J gene TRBJ2-7; tentatively, D is TRBD2 (6 bases). The DNA of the CDR3 is TGTGCCTGGAGCCGGGACTTTACCTACGAGCAGTACTTC. This codes for CAWSRDFTYEQYF.